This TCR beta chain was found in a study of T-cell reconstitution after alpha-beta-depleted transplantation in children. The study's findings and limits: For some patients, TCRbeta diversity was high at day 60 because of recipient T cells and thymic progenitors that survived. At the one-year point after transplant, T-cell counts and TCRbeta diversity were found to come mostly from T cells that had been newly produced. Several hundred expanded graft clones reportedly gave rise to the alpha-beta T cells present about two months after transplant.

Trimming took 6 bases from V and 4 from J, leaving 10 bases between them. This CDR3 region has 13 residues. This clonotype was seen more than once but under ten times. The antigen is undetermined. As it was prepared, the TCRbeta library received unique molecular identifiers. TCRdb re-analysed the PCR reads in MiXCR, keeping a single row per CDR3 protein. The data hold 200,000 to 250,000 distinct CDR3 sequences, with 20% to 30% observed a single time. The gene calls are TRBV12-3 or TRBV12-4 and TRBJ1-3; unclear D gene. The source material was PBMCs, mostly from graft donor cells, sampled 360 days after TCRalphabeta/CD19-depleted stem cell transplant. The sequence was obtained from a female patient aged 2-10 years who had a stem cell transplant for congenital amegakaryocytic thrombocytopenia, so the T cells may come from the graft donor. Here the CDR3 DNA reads TGTGCCAGCAGGATCGCCAAAGGAAACACCATATATTTT. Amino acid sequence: CASRIAKGNTIYF.